Below are 21 T cell receptor beta chains sequenced from a single sample in a study of read filtering for tumor transcriptome and immune sequencing. From approximately 430 ng of RNA, a library with molecular barcoded alpha/delta and beta/gamma adaptors was made. Via MiXCR, TCRdb re-called the reads, giving one row per CDR3 protein. The table lists around 35,000 distinct CDR3 sequences, roughly an eighth of them singletons. The sample was a population of CD138-negative cells sorted from bone marrow. The receptors stem from a donor aged 40 or over with multiple myeloma.

With respect to this clonotype: Given a much more abundant clone one base away, this may be a read error. V gene TRBV7-9 combines with J gene TRBJ1-4; 11 bases agree with TRBD1. The germline V gene has CDR1 SEHNR and CDR2 FQNEAQ (reference sequence). The CDR3 consists of 14 residues. In DNA form, the CDR3 reads TGTGCCAGCAGCCACGGACAGGGGGCGGAAAAACGGTTTTTT. As protein: CASSHGQGAEKRFF.

This clonotype was seen repeatedly, ten times or more. V gene TRBV15 combines with J gene TRBJ2-3; no clear D. Trimming removed 0 bases from V and 10 bases from J, with 11 bases in between. CDR1 LNHNV and CDR2 YYDKDF come from the germline V gene (reference sequence). This CDR3 contains 13 residues. This CDR3 is CATSRDLRSSQYF. Here the CDR3 DNA reads TGTGCCACCAGCAGAGATCTACGTTCCTCGCAGTATTTT. Together with reference TRBV15 and TRBJ2-3, the CDR3 gives the full variable domain: DAMVIQNPRYQVTQFGKPVTLSCSQTLNHNVMYWYQQKSSQAPKLLFHYYDKDFNNEADTPDNFQSRRPNTSFCFLDIRSPGLGDTAMYLCATSRDLRSSQYFGPGTRLTVL.

The CDR3 DNA is TGCGCCAGCAGCCACGAGCGGGATAGCACAGATACGCAGTATTTT. Encoded protein: CASSHERDSTDTQYF. The gene calls are TRBV4-1 and TRBJ2-3; 7 positions match TRBD2. The germline V gene encodes CDR1 MGHRA and CDR2 YSYEKL. V lost 3 bases to trimming and J lost 0 bases; unmatched junction nucleotides: 3. The CDR3 is made up of 15 amino acids.

Notes on this clonotype: A read error is likely, as this CDR3 ends without the conserved phenylalanine or tryptophan. V gene TRBV19 combines with J gene TRBJ1-2, with D unresolved. Trimming left V 5 bases short and J 3 bases short, with 7 bases between. Germline assignment: CDR1 LNHDA and CDR2 SQIVND (reference sequence). The CDR3 covers 12 residues. The CDR3 bases are TGTGCCAGTAGTCCTACCCACTATGGCTACACCCTC. It specifies CASSPTHYGYTL.

This clonotype was found many times. V gene TRBV7-2 combines with J gene TRBJ1-1; no firm D call. Per the germline V gene, CDR1 is SGHTA and CDR2 is FQGNSA. The CDR3 runs 15 residues. V was trimmed by 5 bases and J by 1 base, leaving 14 bases between them. CDR3 coding DNA: TGTGCCAGCAGCCCTAGCTGGAAAGCGAACACTGAAGCTTTCTTT. It codes for CASSPSWKANTEAFF.

Many counts were recorded for this clonotype. The chain combines TRBV29-1 with TRBJ2-2, with 8 nucleotides matching TRBD1. Germline trimming cut 7 bases from V and 4 bases from J; bases unmatched to any gene: 5. The germline gives CDR1 SQVTM, CDR2 ANQGSEA. This CDR3 comprises 13 residues. The CDR3 coding sequence is TGCAGCGCCAACAGGGGGAGCACCGGGGAGCTGTTTTTT. Its protein is CSANRGSTGELFF.

This clonotype was counted at least ten times. The V and J genes are TRBV3-1 and TRBJ2-1, with 9 bases aligning to TRBD2. CDR1 and CDR2 (germline): LGHDT, YNNKEL (reference sequence). J gave up 8 bases and V 4 bases, and 3 bases lay outside the gene matches. CDR3 length equals 13 residues. DNA for the CDR3: TGTGCCAGCAGCCGACTAGCGGAACATGAGCAGTTCTTC. Translation gives CASSRLAEHEQFF.

In its sample, this clonotype was seen many times. The rearrangement links TRBV2 to TRBJ1-2, with D possibly being TRBD1 (6 bases). CDR1 is SNHLY, CDR2 FYNNEI, per germline. The V and J ends lost 2 bases and 8 bases respectively, with 15 bases between them. The CDR3 consists of 14 residues. The CDR3 DNA follows: TGTGCCAGCAGTGAACTGACAGGCCGCTACGGCTACACCTTC. It is translated as CASSELTGRYGYTF.

At least ten counts were recorded for this clonotype. The chain employs TRBV7-6 and TRBJ2-7; TRBD2 agrees at 9 bases. Germline CDR1 reads SGHVS; CDR2 reads FNYEAQ. V was clipped by 4 bases and J by 2 bases; unmatched bases: 6. This CDR3 contains 15 residues. This chain's CDR3 is CASSYSGSPPYEQYF. CDR3 in DNA: TGTGCCAGCAGCTATAGCGGGAGCCCCCCCTACGAGCAGTACTTC.

This clonotype occurred many times. The chain uses TRBV6-2 or TRBV6-3 and TRBJ1-2; D remains unclear. This CDR3 contains 13 residues. V lost 8 bases and J 4 bases, leaving 14 bases between the germline ends. Germline V CDR1 and CDR2: MNHEY, SVGEGT. Written as DNA, the CDR3 is TGTGCCAGCCGACTGATGGGGATCTATGGCTACACCTTC. The encoded protein is CASRLMGIYGYTF.

There are many counts of this clonotype. The chain recombines TRBV13 with TRBJ2-3, with TRBD2 matching over 8 bases. The CDR3 sequence is 16 residues long. The junction had 5 bases not matched to a gene; V was cut back by 3 bases and J by 0 bases. Germline CDR1 reads PRHDT; CDR2 reads FYEKMQ (reference sequence). DNA for the CDR3: TGTGCCAGCAGCTTCCAGACTAGCGCAAGCACAGATACGCAGTATTTT. Translation: CASSFQTSASTDTQYF. The whole variable domain, remainder taken from reference TRBV13 and TRBJ2-3, is AAGVIQSPRHLIKEKRETATLKCYPIPRHDTVYWYQQGPGQDPQFLISFYEKMQSDKGSIPDRFSAQQFSDYHSELNMSSLELGDSALYFCASSFQTSASTDTQYFGPGTRLTVL.

Of note for this clonotype: One end of the junction varies from germline; a read error may be responsible. The rearrangement joins TRBV11-2 to TRBJ2-1, with 8 positions matching TRBD1. Germline values: CDR1 SGHAT, CDR2 FQNNGV. The CDR3 sequence is 15 residues long. Written as DNA, the CDR3 is TGTGCCAACAGCTTAGCAGGGGGCGCCGACGATGAGCAGTTCTTC. Its translation is CANSLAGGADDEQFF.

The rearrangement links TRBV5-4 to TRBJ2-1, with 10 bases lining up with TRBD1. The CDR3 is 11 amino acids. The germline gives CDR1 SGHNT, CDR2 YYREEE (reference sequence). V lost 5 bases to trimming and J lost 12 bases; unmatched junction nucleotides: 2. The CDR3 reads CASRGTGAQFF. The CDR3, as DNA: TGTGCCAGCAGGGGGACAGGGGCGCAGTTCTTC.

At least ten counts were recorded for this clonotype. J is TRBJ1-1 and V is TRBV12-3 or TRBV12-4, with D hard to call. The CDR3 is made up of 12 amino acids. V was clipped by 4 bases and J by 10 bases, with 13 bases between them. The DNA for the CDR3 is TGTGCCAGCAGTTCCCCTGGGGATAGAGCTTTCTTT. Its protein is CASSSPGDRAFF.

This clonotype has at least ten counts. The V and J genes are TRBV7-6 and TRBJ2-1, with D maybe TRBD2 (6 bases). From germline, CDR1 is SGHVS and CDR2 FNYEAQ. This CDR3 has 12 amino acids. With 9 bases removed from V and 6 bases from J, the gap between germline ends came to 12 bases. CDR3 DNA sequence: TGTGCCAGTACGGAGGGGTCCAATGAGCAGTTCTTC. As protein: CASTEGSNEQFF.

This clonotype came up many times. A far larger clone is one base from this, pointing to a likely read error. The gene calls are TRBV3-1 and TRBJ1-6; tentatively, D is TRBD1 (5 bases). The assigned J gene may be wrong: the sequence end matches TRBJ1-1 better. Per the germline V gene, CDR1 is LGHDT and CDR2 is YNNKEL (reference sequence). CDR3 length equals 15 residues. This CDR3 reads CASSHSPLVGTVAFF. CDR3 bases: TGTGCCAGCAGCCACAGCCCGCTGGTTGGGACTGTAGCTTTCTTT.

Of note for this clonotype: A read error is possible here, since a much larger clone lies one base away. V and J are TRBV20-1 and TRBJ2-7, with D possibly TRBD2 on 6 matching bases. Trimming cost V 0 bases and J 4 bases, with 22 bases left between them. Germline lookup yields CDR1 DFQATT and CDR2 SNEGSKA (reference sequence). CDR3 length equals 17 residues. The CDR3 DNA is TGCAGTGCTAGAGATTCAGGGCGGGGTATCGTCGGATACGAGCAGTACTTC. It codes for CSARDSGRGIVGYEQYF.

This clonotype was observed at least ten times. V usage is TRBV29-1 and J usage is TRBJ2-3; 8 nucleotides line up with TRBD1. The CDR3 runs 15 residues. Germline V gene data show CDR1 as SQVTM and CDR2 as ANQGSEA. Losses at the gene ends were 2 bases for V and 6 bases for J; bases not matched to a gene: 10. The CDR3, as DNA: TGCAGCGTTGAACCGGGACAGGCCCGTAGGGATACGCAGTATTTT. Translating it yields CSVEPGQARRDTQYF.

The rearrangement uses TRBV24-1 and TRBJ2-3, with 10 bases matching TRBD2. CDR1 and CDR2 from the germline V gene are KGHDR and SFDVKD. This CDR3 is built from 19 residues. V lost 3 bases and J lost 4; bases outside the gene matches: 15. This chain's CDR3 is CATSDPRDPSGSYSDTQYF. In nucleotides, the CDR3 is TGTGCCACCAGTGATCCCCGGGATCCTAGCGGGAGTTACTCAGATACGCAGTATTTT.

This clonotype was seen a handful of times. V gene TRBV20-1 combines with J gene TRBJ2-3, with 12 positions matching TRBD2. This CDR3 has 16 residues. V lost 1 base to trimming and J lost 4 bases; unmatched junction nucleotides: 6. Germline values: CDR1 DFQATT, CDR2 SNEGSKA (reference sequence). CDR3 sequence: CSARGASGRASDTQYF. The CDR3 DNA reads as TGCAGTGCTAGAGGGGCTAGCGGGAGGGCCTCAGATACGCAGTATTTT.

This clonotype was seen at least ten times. The rearrangement joins TRBV5-1 to TRBJ2-3, with D perhaps matching TRBD1 (5 bases). The length of the CDR3 is 14 residues. Trimming took 0 bases from V and 5 from J, leaving 10 bases between them. CDR1 and CDR2 (germline): SGHRS, YFSETQ. CDR3 protein: CASSLETVRDTQYF. Here the CDR3 DNA reads TGCGCCAGCAGCTTGGAGACAGTCCGAGATACGCAGTATTTT.